This T cell receptor beta chain was profiled in a study of shared clonotypes between healthy human individuals. General observations from the study: Generation probability values for non-shared clonotypes were lower than those for clonotypes shared by all four donors. Limitation of the genetic and exposure-history diversity represented came from the few donors. A few donors showed sharing of around 5.3% of naive CD4 clonotypes.

It was CD45RO-negative cells, positively selected for CCR7, that made up naive CD8 cells, with terminally differentiated effector memory CD45RA+ cells excluded. In the case of this clone: Its antigen is as yet unknown.

Evenly divided among several immunoSEQ plates was the genomic DNA of each subset. TCRdb's table, derived via immunoSEQ multiplex PCR, lists solely in-frame clones and lacks some. The data contain hundreds of thousands of clones, about 96% of them singletons. This sequence originates from a woman in her twenties or thirties in good health. The sample was naive CD8+ T cells sorted from blood.

DNA for the CDR3: TGTGCCAGCACACCCAGGGACAGGAGATACAATGAGCAGTTCTTC. Its translation is CASTPRDRRYNEQFF. The chain joins TRBV25-1 to TRBJ2-1; TRBD1 aligns across 8 bases. This CDR3 contains 15 residues. Losses at the gene ends were 7 bases for V and 4 bases for J; bases not matched to a gene: 9. Germline V gene sequence: CDR1 MGHDK, CDR2 SYGVNS.